The next 18 T cell receptor beta chains were all read from a single sample in a study of OX40 agonist ivuxolimab in advanced cancers. The library was produced with the immunoSEQ multiplex PCR assay. TCRdb obtained this table from immuneACCESS and retained in-frame rearrangements with V and J assigned. These tables miss some clones; where compared with another copy, unresolved V genes account for less than half of the shortfall, and the remainder is unexplained. For this sample the table gives about 35,000 clones, of which roughly 80% were detected only once. Around 22% of the sample is taken by the ten largest. Specimen: CD4+ or CD8+ T cells sorted from blood, collected in a trial of the OX40 agonist ivuxolimab. All receptors derive from an adult with an advanced solid tumor such as melanoma, head and neck, liver or kidney cancer.

Here the CDR3 reads CASSLSGLGDNEQFF. The CDR3 DNA is TGTGCCAGCAGTTTGTCGGGACTAGGGGACAATGAGCAGTTCTTC. The chain combines TRBV27 with TRBJ2-1; the match to TRBD2 covers 8 bases. Germline loops: CDR1 MNHEY, CDR2 SMNVEV (reference sequence). With V trimmed by 3 bases and J by 5 bases, 6 bases remained unmatched. CDR3 length: 15 residues.

This chain uses TRBV28 with TRBJ2-5; D gene uncertain. Germline CDR1 is MDHEN and CDR2 is SYDVKM. The V and J ends lost 2 bases and 9 bases respectively, with 10 bases between them. This CDR3 is 12 amino acids long. CDR3 in amino acids: CASSLKNNAQYF. CDR3 bases: TGTGCCAGCAGTTTAAAGAACAATGCCCAGTACTTC.

The chain links TRBV4-1 to TRBJ2-5; TRBD1 matches at 7 bases. There are 14 residues in the CDR3. Germline loops: CDR1 MGHRA, CDR2 YSYEKL. V shed 4 bases and J 5 bases; nucleotides not matched to a gene: 7. This chain's CDR3 is CASSPRQGFETQYF. CDR3 coding DNA: TGCGCCAGCAGCCCCCGACAGGGATTCGAGACCCAGTACTTC.

The chain carries TRBV30 and TRBJ1-3; TRBD1 matches at 7 bases. Germline assignment: CDR1 GTSNPN and CDR2 SVGIG (reference sequence). V shed 5 bases, J shed 2 bases, and the junction held 12 bases outside the gene matches. This CDR3 spans 16 amino acids. The CDR3 sequence is CAWADGPGGTGNTIYF. The CDR3 nucleotides read TGTGCCTGGGCGGATGGACCAGGGGGAACTGGAAACACCATATATTTT.

The genes are TRBV27 and TRBJ2-5; TRBD1 or TRBD2 may be the D gene (5 bases each). Germline loops: CDR1 MNHEY, CDR2 SMNVEV (reference sequence). Trimming took 3 bases from V and 3 from J, leaving 20 bases between them. The CDR3 sequence is 17 residues long. CDR3 coding DNA: TGTGCCAGCAGTTTCGGGACGGACTTGGGGTTCAAAGAGACCCAGTACTTC. Its translation is CASSFGTDLGFKETQYF.

This chain joins TRBV2 and TRBJ1-2; no clear D gene. V lost 5 bases to trimming and J lost 7 bases, with 5 bases between them. The length of the CDR3 is 10 residues. CDR1 and CDR2 from the germline V gene are SNHLY and FYNNEI. CDR3: CASSFSGYTF. The CDR3 DNA sequence: TGTGCCAGCAGTTTCAGTGGCTACACCTTC.

The chain has TRBV9 and TRBJ2-6, with D maybe TRBD2 (6 bases). The ends were cut back, 4 bases at V and 0 bases at J, with 14 bases in the middle. There are 17 residues in the CDR3. The germline V gene has CDR1 SGDLS and CDR2 YYNGEE. Here the CDR3 DNA reads TGTGCCAGCAGCTACCGCGGGGCTCCCTCTGGGGCCAACGTCCTGACTTTC. Amino acid sequence: CASSYRGAPSGANVLTF. Combining the CDR3 with reference TRBV9 and TRBJ2-6 gives the whole variable domain DSGVTQTPKHLITATGQRVTLRCSPRSGDLSVYWYQQSLDQGLQFLIQYYNGEERAKGNILERFSAQQFPDLHSELNLSSLELGDSALYFCASSYRGAPSGANVLTFGAGSRLTVL.

The chain recombines TRBV9 with TRBJ2-6, with 9 positions matching TRBD1. Germline trimming cut 0 bases from V and 0 bases from J; bases unmatched to any gene: 4. The CDR3 has 18 residues. Germline loops: CDR1 SGDLS, CDR2 YYNGEE. The CDR3 spells CASSVGGQGLSGANVLTF. The CDR3 nucleotides read TGTGCCAGCAGCGTAGGGGGACAGGGCCTCTCTGGGGCCAACGTCCTGACTTTC.

The CDR3 region is CASSITVGDRVNNEQFF. The CDR3 DNA is TGTGCCAGTAGTATAACGGTTGGGGACAGGGTCAACAATGAGCAGTTCTTC. The chain joins TRBV19 to TRBJ2-1, with TRBD1 matching 9 bases. V shed 2 bases, J shed 5 bases, and the junction held 10 bases outside the gene matches. Germline V CDR1 and CDR2: LNHDA, SQIVND (reference sequence). CDR3 size: 17 residues.

The genes are TRBV7-9 and TRBJ2-7; no firm D call. Between the trimmed V and J ends, which lost 1 base and 3 bases, there was a span of 16 bases. Germline V CDR1 and CDR2: SEHNR, FQNEAQ (reference sequence). The CDR3 is 16 residues long. The CDR3 DNA sequence: TGTGCCAGCAGCTTAGATCCTCTTCTTCCAGGCTACGAGCAGTACTTC. Encoded protein: CASSLDPLLPGYEQYF.

The genes are TRBV13 and TRBJ1-5; D ambiguous. V was cut by 3 bases and J by 1 base, with 7 bases left in between. Per germline, CDR1 PRHDT and CDR2 FYEKMQ (reference sequence). CDR3 length: 14 amino acids. In nucleotides, the CDR3 is TGTGCCAGCAGCTTCTCGGTGAGCAATCAGCCCCAGCATTTT. The encoded protein is CASSFSVSNQPQHF.

This chain links TRBV30 with TRBJ1-5; D is possibly TRBD1 (5 bases). V shed 1 base and J shed 2 bases, with 9 bases lying between them. This CDR3 has 14 residues. From germline, CDR1 is GTSNPN and CDR2 SVGIG (reference sequence). In DNA, the CDR3 is TGTGCCTGGAGTGGGGGCCTAGGCAATCAGCCCCAGCATTTT. This codes for CAWSGGLGNQPQHF.

The chain uses TRBV27 and TRBJ1-2; maybe TRBD1 (5 bases). V was pared by 6 bases and J by 8 bases, with 13 bases between. Germline V gene lookup returns CDR1 MNHEY and CDR2 SMNVEV (reference sequence). This CDR3 is built from 12 residues. The CDR3 reads CASRGTGRGYTF. CDR3 in DNA: TGTGCCAGCAGGGGGACGGGGAGGGGCTACACCTTC.

V usage is TRBV7-9 and J usage is TRBJ2-5; the D gene is possibly TRBD2 (6 bases). CDR1 is SEHNR and CDR2 is FQNEAQ in the germline V gene (reference sequence). The CDR3 spans 15 residues. V shed 1 base and J shed 7 bases, with 16 bases lying between them. The CDR3 nucleotides are TGTGCCAGCAGCTTAGTGCGGGACCCCGGTCCGACCCAGTACTTC. Translating it yields CASSLVRDPGPTQYF.

The chain couples TRBV11-2 to TRBJ2-7; unclear D gene. There are 14 residues in the CDR3. Trimming took off 1 base at V and 1 base at J, with 8 bases between the two ends. The germline V gene encodes CDR1 SGHAT and CDR2 FQNNGV. CDR3 in amino acids: CASSLGAGSYEQYF. In DNA, the CDR3 is TGTGCCAGCAGCTTAGGGGCCGGATCCTACGAGCAGTACTTC.

V usage is TRBV21-1 and J usage is TRBJ2-7; the table's TRBD1 call for D was not verified on the DNA. TRBV21-1 is assigned pseudogene status. The CDR3 runs to 14 residues. The CDR3 here is CASSIHRTGTEQYF. CDR3 DNA sequence: TGTGCCAGCAGCATTCACCGGACAGGGACCGAGCAGTACTTC.

This chain links TRBV6-5 with TRBJ2-2; D may be TRBD2 (6 bases). This CDR3 has 14 amino acids. V lost 2 bases and J lost 6, with 10 bases in between. Germline CDR1 is MNHEY and CDR2 is SVGAGI. The DNA of the CDR3 is TGTGCCAGCAGTTACAGGGCGGGACCCGGGGAGCTGTTTTTT. Protein product: CASSYRAGPGELFF.

V is TRBV4-1 and J is TRBJ2-7; 9 bases align to TRBD2. CDR3 length: 19 amino acids. Germline CDR1 and CDR2: MGHRA and YSYEKL. V trimming: 0 bases; J trimming: 2 bases; junction bases outside the gene matches: 14. This CDR3 is CASSQEEGGIAGDTYEQYF. CDR3 coding DNA: TGCGCCAGCAGCCAAGAGGAGGGGGGGATAGCGGGAGACACCTACGAGCAGTACTTC.